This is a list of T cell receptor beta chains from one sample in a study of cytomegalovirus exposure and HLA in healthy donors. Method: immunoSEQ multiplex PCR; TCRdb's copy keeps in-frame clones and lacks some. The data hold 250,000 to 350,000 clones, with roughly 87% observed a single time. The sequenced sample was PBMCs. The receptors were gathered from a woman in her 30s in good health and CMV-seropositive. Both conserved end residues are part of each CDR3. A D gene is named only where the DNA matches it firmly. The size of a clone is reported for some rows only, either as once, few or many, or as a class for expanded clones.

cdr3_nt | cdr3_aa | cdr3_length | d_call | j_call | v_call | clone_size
TGTGCCAGCACCCCGGACAGGGTAGCCACCGGGGAGCTGTTTTTT | CASTPDRVATGELFF | 15 | TRBD1 | TRBJ2-2 | TRBV6-1 | .
TGTGCCTGGAGTCAAAATAGACAGGTTACCGGGGAGCTGTTTTTT | CAWSQNRQVTGELFF | 15 | . | TRBJ2-2 | TRBV30 | .
TGTGCCAGCAGTGCCCCGACAGGGGTCTACGAGCAGTACTTC | CASSAPTGVYEQYF | 14 | TRBD1 | TRBJ2-7 | TRBV28 | .
TGTGCCAGCAGCCAAGAAAGGGGGAATGGCGACGAGCAGTACTTC | CASSQERGNGDEQYF | 15 | . | TRBJ2-7 | TRBV4-2 | .
TGTGCCAGCATCCGGGACAGGGTACAGAACACCGGGGAGCTGTTTTTT | CASIRDRVQNTGELFF | 16 | TRBD1 | TRBJ2-2 | TRBV2 | .
TGTGCCTGGAGTAAGCTAGCGGGGAGCACAGATACGCAGTATTTT | CAWSKLAGSTDTQYF | 15 | TRBD2 | TRBJ2-3 | TRBV30 | .
TGTGCCAGCAGCGTATCGACGCGGAGGGAGGGACGCTACAATGAGCAGTTCTTC | CASSVSTRREGRYNEQFF | 18 | TRBD2 | TRBJ2-1 | TRBV9 | .
TGTGCCAGCAGTAGCCCGGCAGGGAGGAACTATGGCTACACCTTC | CASSSPAGRNYGYTF | 15 | . | TRBJ1-2 | TRBV6-1 | .
TGTGCCAGCAGCCCCAGGGCCCTGAACCAAGAGACCCAGTACTTC | CASSPRALNQETQYF | 15 | . | TRBJ2-5 | TRBV11-2 | .
TGTGCCAGCAGCCCGTGGGACGTCTATGGCTACACCTTC | CASSPWDVYGYTF | 13 | . | TRBJ1-2 | TRBV9 | .
TGTGCCAGCAGCGACAGGGGACAAGCTAACTATGGCTACACCTTC | CASSDRGQANYGYTF | 15 | TRBD1 | TRBJ1-2 | TRBV27 | once
TGTGCCAGCTCACCCATTCAACTCGGGAGGGATGAAGCTTTCTTT | CASSPIQLGRDEAFF | 15 | . | TRBJ1-1 | TRBV18 | once
TGCGCCAGCAGCCCCAAAGGAGATGAGCAGTTCTTC | CASSPKGDEQFF | 12 | . | TRBJ2-1 | TRBV4-1 | .
TGTGCCAGCAGTTTCGAGACAGGGGGATCCTACAATGAGCAGTTCTTC | CASSFETGGSYNEQFF | 16 | TRBD1 | TRBJ2-1 | TRBV28 | .
TGTGCCAGCAGTGCTCCAGGGGGCGATGAGCAGTTCTTC | CASSAPGGDEQFF | 13 | TRBD1 | TRBJ2-1 | TRBV2 | once
TGTGCCAGCAGCCTTAGCGGAGCTCAAGAGACCCAGTACTTC | CASSLSGAQETQYF | 14 | . | TRBJ2-5 | TRBV7-6 | .
TGTGCCAGCAGTTTCGGGACAGATAATTCACCCCTCCACTTT | CASSFGTDNSPLHF | 14 | TRBD1 | TRBJ1-6 | TRBV27 | once
TGTGCCTGGGCGGGACAGGGGACCCCCTACGAGCAGTACTTC | CAWAGQGTPYEQYF | 14 | TRBD1 | TRBJ2-7 | TRBV30 | .
TGCGCCAGCAGCCAAGTGGAGGGGCTTGAGCAGTTCTTC | CASSQVEGLEQFF | 13 | . | TRBJ2-1 | TRBV4-3 | once
TGTGCCAGCAGCTCCCCGACTAGCGTAGTAACCTACGAGCAGTACTTC | CASSSPTSVVTYEQYF | 16 | TRBD2 | TRBJ2-7 | TRBV7-9 | .
TGTGCCAGCAGAGCTAGCGGCTCCTACAATGAGCAGTTCTTC | CASRASGSYNEQFF | 14 | TRBD2 | TRBJ2-1 | TRBV2 | once
TGTGCCAGCTCACTTAGTAGGACACCCGATCAGCCCCAGCATTTT | CASSLSRTPDQPQHF | 15 | . | TRBJ1-5 | TRBV18 | .
TGTGCCAGCTCCCTCCGGACAGGGGTTGCCGAGCAGTACTTC | CASSLRTGVAEQYF | 14 | TRBD1 | TRBJ2-7 | TRBV18 | few
TGTGCCAGCAGCGCAGGACCGGGATGGACAGATACGCAGTATTTT | CASSAGPGWTDTQYF | 15 | . | TRBJ2-3 | TRBV7-2 | .
TGTGCCAGTAGTATCAAGAAGGGGAACACTGAAGCTTTCTTT | CASSIKKGNTEAFF | 14 | . | TRBJ1-1 | TRBV19 | .
TGTGCCAGCAGTAGACGGGACAGCACCTACGAGCAGTACTTC | CASSRRDSTYEQYF | 14 | TRBD1 | TRBJ2-7 | TRBV28 | .
TGCGCCAGCAGCTTGGAACCGCACGCCTACGAGCAGTACTTC | CASSLEPHAYEQYF | 14 | . | TRBJ2-7 | TRBV5-1 | .
TGTGCCAGCAGCTCCTCGGGAACTGAAGCTTTCTTT | CASSSSGTEAFF | 12 | . | TRBJ1-1 | TRBV5-4 | .
TGTGCCAGCAAAGCGTGGGTCACAGATACGCAGTATTTT | CASKAWVTDTQYF | 13 | . | TRBJ2-3 | TRBV6-5 | once
TGTGCCACCAGAAGACAGGGGGCGAACAATCAGCCCCAGCATTTT | CATRRQGANNQPQHF | 15 | TRBD1 | TRBJ1-5 | TRBV15 | .
TGTGCCACCAGCAGAGATAACCAGGGGAATTTCAACTATGGCTACACCTTC | CATSRDNQGNFNYGYTF | 17 | . | TRBJ1-2 | TRBV15 | .
TGTGCCAGCAGAGTCCTGGGGCATTCGAACACTGAAGCTTTCTTT | CASRVLGHSNTEAFF | 15 | . | TRBJ1-1 | TRBV5-6 | .
TGTGCCAGCAGCGCCAGTGGCGCCTACAATGAGCAGTTCTTC | CASSASGAYNEQFF | 14 | . | TRBJ2-1 | TRBV9 | .
TGTGCCAGCAGTTTTCCTCAGGCGGGGGGGCTCTTGGTAACTAATGAAAAACTGTTTTTT | CASSFPQAGGLLVTNEKLFF | 20 | . | TRBJ1-4 | TRBV27 | .
TGTGCCAGCAGCTTTGGGGTAGGCTCCTACGAGCAGTACTTC | CASSFGVGSYEQYF | 14 | . | TRBJ2-7 | TRBV11-1 | .
TGTGCCAGCAGTTTCTCGGGGTCCTACGAGCAGTACTTC | CASSFSGSYEQYF | 13 | . | TRBJ2-7 | TRBV27 | .
TGTGCCAGCAGCCCTAGCGGGGGGGTTCGCGGGGAGCTGTTTTTT | CASSPSGGVRGELFF | 15 | TRBD2 | TRBJ2-2 | TRBV11-2 | once
TGTGCCAGCAGCTTGGGGCAGGCAACTAATGAAAAACTGTTTTTT | CASSLGQATNEKLFF | 15 | . | TRBJ1-4 | TRBV5-4 | .
TGTGCCATCAGCTCAAACGATTTAGTAAGACAGTTCTTC | CAISSNDLVRQFF | 13 | . | TRBJ2-1 | TRBV10-3 | .
TGTGCCAGCAGTTTACTCAGGGCAATAAACTATGGCTACACCTTC | CASSLLRAINYGYTF | 15 | . | TRBJ1-2 | TRBV28 | .